Below, 10 T cell receptor beta chains from the same sample are listed, as sequenced in a study of cytomegalovirus exposure and HLA in healthy donors. PCR employed 60 Vbeta and 13 Jbeta primers. Assay used: immunoSEQ multiplex PCR; TCRdb lists only in-frame clones, some missing. The repertoire includes about 190,000 clones, 77% of them detected once, and 2% to 2.5% sits in the top ten. The source material was PBMCs. The receptors derive from a woman in her 30s in good health and CMV-seropositive.

This rearrangement joins TRBV19 to TRBJ2-2; 8 nucleotides match TRBD2. Germline assignment: CDR1 LNHDA and CDR2 SQIVND (reference sequence). This CDR3 is 14 amino acids long. Trimming took 7 bases from V and 5 from J; bases not matched to a gene: 6. The CDR3 DNA reads TGTGCCAGTAAAATTAGCGGGGTAACCGGGGAGCTGTTTTTT. This encodes CASKISGVTGELFF.

The count of this clone is one. The rearrangement joins TRBV29-1 to TRBJ2-7, with 7 positions matching TRBD1. Germline-derived CDR1 and CDR2 are SQVTM and ANQGSEA. The CDR3 has 12 amino acids. Germline trimming cut 1 base from V and 6 bases from J; bases unmatched to any gene: 3. Written as DNA, the CDR3 is TGCAGCGTTGAAGGACAGGGTCCCGAGCAGTACTTC. The encoded protein is CSVEGQGPEQYF.

The CDR3 spells CASSLGTRGEQYF. Written as DNA, the CDR3 is TGTGCCAGCAGTTTAGGGACTAGGGGAGAGCAGTACTTC. The rearrangement uses TRBV28 and TRBJ2-7; 8 bases line up with TRBD2. The J segment lost 7 bases and the V segment lost 2 bases, leaving 4 bases of the junction unmatched. Per germline, CDR1 MDHEN and CDR2 SYDVKM. This CDR3 has 13 residues.

V gene TRBV28 combines with J gene TRBJ1-5; the D gene is possibly TRBD1 (5 bases). This CDR3 spans 13 amino acids. Germline-derived CDR1 and CDR2 are MDHEN and SYDVKM. Between the trimmed V and J ends, which lost 7 bases and 6 bases, there was a span of 13 bases. The CDR3 region has the DNA TGTGCCAGCAAAGGACAAATCAGTCAGCCCCAGCATTTT. It codes for CASKGQISQPQHF.

The rearrangement joins TRBV20-1 to TRBJ1-4; perhaps TRBD1 as D (6 bases). Per germline, CDR1 DFQATT and CDR2 SNEGSKA (reference sequence). V was trimmed by 5 bases and J by 9 bases, leaving 10 bases between them. The CDR3 has 11 amino acids. The CDR3 DNA reads as TGCAGTGCTTCAACAGGGAAAAAACTGTTTTTT. It specifies CSASTGKKLFF.

This clone turned up a few times. The rearrangement uses TRBV7-8 and TRBJ1-3; no firm D call. The CDR3 totals 13 residues. The germline V gene encodes CDR1 SGHVS and CDR2 FQNEAQ. The V end lost 5 bases, the J end lost 9 bases, and 14 bases lay between the germline ends. Here the CDR3 DNA reads TGTGCCAGCAGCCTGGGCGGGGAGGTCACCATATATTTT. Protein sequence: CASSLGGEVTIYF. Full variable domain (remainder filled in from reference TRBV7-8 and TRBJ1-3): GAGVSQSPRYKVAKRGQDVALRCDPISGHVSLFWYQQALGQGPEFLTYFQNEAQLDKSGLPSDRFFAERPEGSVSTLKIQRTQQEDSAVYLCASSLGGEVTIYFGEGSWLTVV.

This chain uses TRBV30 with TRBJ1-1, with 7 bases aligning to TRBD1. V was clipped by 5 bases and J by 1 base; unmatched bases: 10. Germline V lookup: CDR1 GTSNPN, CDR2 SVGIG (reference sequence). This CDR3 region has 15 residues. For the CDR3, the DNA is TGTGCCTGGGAGACAGGGCTAATGACGAACACTGAAGCTTTCTTT. It translates to CAWETGLMTNTEAFF.

This chain uses TRBV19 with TRBJ2-1, with 9 positions matching TRBD1. Germline loops: CDR1 LNHDA, CDR2 SQIVND (reference sequence). This CDR3 is built from 17 residues. V shed 1 base, J shed 4 bases, and the junction held 8 bases outside the gene matches. The CDR3 coding sequence is TGTGCCAGTAGTATAGGGTGGGGACAGGGCTATTACAATGAGCAGTTCTTC. Amino acid sequence: CASSIGWGQGYYNEQFF.

The chain joins TRBV6-5 to TRBJ2-7; D is possibly TRBD2 (5 bases). The CDR3 has 11 residues. V was pared by 0 bases and J by 11 bases, with 8 bases between. Looked up from germline, CDR1 is MNHEY and CDR2 is SVGAGI. This CDR3 reads CASSYSKREYF. CDR3 nucleotides: TGTGCCAGCAGTTACTCGAAGAGGGAGTACTTC.

This sequence joins TRBV27 and TRBJ2-5, with 10 positions matching TRBD2. The CDR3 has 18 residues. Germline V CDR1 and CDR2: MNHEY, SMNVEV (reference sequence). With 5 bases clipped from V and 5 bases from J, the junction kept 17 bases outside the gene matches. The CDR3 DNA sequence: TGTGCCAGCAGTCCAAGGGGGATTCGACTAGCGGGCGTGGAGACCCAGTACTTC. The encoded protein is CASSPRGIRLAGVETQYF.